These T cell receptor beta chains were read from a single sample in a study of T cells and Merkel cell carcinoma outcomes. TCRdb's table, derived via immunoSEQ multiplex PCR, lists solely in-frame clones and lacks some. This sample carries roughly 4,800 clones, roughly 81% of them seen once, and the ten largest clones take roughly 5.1%. Sequenced sample: tumor tissue from Merkel cell carcinoma. The receptors were sampled from a human donor with Merkel cell carcinoma. CDR3s include the opening cysteine and the closing phenylalanine or tryptophan. Where a row states a size, it is once, few, many or the class of an expanded clone; other rows omit it.

clone size: once; CDR3 length: 15; V gene: TRBV5-1; CDR3 protein: CASSLFGQAKETQYF
clone size: few; CDR3 length: 16; V gene: TRBV14; CDR3 protein: CASSQDWYTTEETQYF
clone size: NA; CDR3 length: 16; V gene: TRBV7-6; CDR3 protein: CASSPGIGGYNQPQHF
clone size: NA; CDR3 length: 14; V gene: TRBV29-1; CDR3 protein: CSVERGREGEKLFF
clone size: NA; CDR3 length: 15; V gene: TRBV9; CDR3 protein: CASSVGTSGSNEQFF
clone size: few; CDR3 length: 13; V gene: TRBV11-3; CDR3 protein: CASSPGMNTEAFF
clone size: NA; CDR3 length: 13; V gene: TRBV6-1; CDR3 protein: CASPRGTNEKLFF
clone size: NA; CDR3 length: 15; V gene: TRBV27; CDR3 protein: CASSFFSGINTEAFF
clone size: NA; CDR3 length: 17; V gene: TRBV7-9; CDR3 protein: CASSLVGVAGFDPEQFF
clone size: NA; CDR3 length: 16; V gene: TRBV27; CDR3 protein: CASSLGVAGGHGEQFF
clone size: NA; CDR3 length: 17; V gene: TRBV4-3; CDR3 protein: CASSQDLGLSRVGELFF
clone size: NA; CDR3 length: 15; V gene: TRBV5-1; CDR3 protein: CASSLGSRVGYEQYF
clone size: NA; CDR3 length: 13; V gene: TRBV7-8; CDR3 protein: CASSSLDSYEQYF
clone size: NA; CDR3 length: 14; V gene: TRBV5-6; CDR3 protein: CASSQLTRTDTQYF
clone size: NA; CDR3 length: 15; V gene: TRBV4-2; CDR3 protein: CASSQTGGSTDTQYF
clone size: NA; CDR3 length: 13; V gene: TRBV29-1; CDR3 protein: CSVDQDRDYDYTF
clone size: once; CDR3 length: 15; V gene: TRBV2; CDR3 protein: CASSDWGLQGTEAFF
clone size: once; CDR3 length: 13; V gene: TRBV19; CDR3 protein: CASSVGSYNEQFF
clone size: NA; CDR3 length: 15; V gene: TRBV7-9; CDR3 protein: CASSLSQGTSYEQYF
clone size: NA; CDR3 length: 13; V gene: TRBV5-1; CDR3 protein: CASSWGADNEQFF
clone size: NA; CDR3 length: 16; V gene: TRBV28; CDR3 protein: CASRLGQGLSNQPQHF
clone size: NA; CDR3 length: 14; V gene: TRBV28; CDR3 protein: CASSRDIKGYGYTF
clone size: NA; CDR3 length: 15; V gene: TRBV5-4; CDR3 protein: CASSPPGQQYTEAFF
clone size: NA; CDR3 length: 13; V gene: TRBV18; CDR3 protein: CASSPLGGETQYF
clone size: few; CDR3 length: 14; V gene: TRBV6-5; CDR3 protein: CASSYSPGTDTQYF
clone size: NA; CDR3 length: 12; V gene: TRBV11-1; CDR3 protein: CASSMTGHEQFF
clone size: NA; CDR3 length: 14; V gene: TRBV11-2; CDR3 protein: CASSLWVTSLGAFF
clone size: NA; CDR3 length: 16; V gene: TRBV10-2; CDR3 protein: CASSGAGGRGTDTQYF
clone size: NA; CDR3 length: 19; V gene: TRBV7-9; CDR3 protein: CASSSTGTSGSKTYNEQFF
clone size: NA; CDR3 length: 14; V gene: TRBV9; CDR3 protein: CASSVGQVNTEAFF
clone size: NA; CDR3 length: 16; V gene: TRBV10-3; CDR3 protein: CAISEGQGGVIGELFF
clone size: NA; CDR3 length: 12; V gene: TRBV27; CDR3 protein: CASRSGAYEQFF
clone size: NA; CDR3 length: 16; V gene: TRBV7-9; CDR3 protein: CASRAGQGATNEKLFF
clone size: once; CDR3 length: 13; V gene: TRBV11-3; CDR3 protein: CASSQAGGNEQFF
clone size: NA; CDR3 length: 15; V gene: TRBV7-2; CDR3 protein: CASSLYRGGNYGYTF
clone size: once; CDR3 length: 14; V gene: TRBV9; CDR3 protein: CASSGGTGGGEAFF
clone size: NA; CDR3 length: 16; V gene: TRBV7-9; CDR3 protein: CASSTGTGGLGEKLFF
clone size: NA; CDR3 length: 15; V gene: TRBV12-5; CDR3 protein: CASGLGHGQGEGYTF
clone size: NA; CDR3 length: 14; V gene: TRBV25-1; CDR3 protein: CASSDTNMGSPLHF
clone size: NA; CDR3 length: 16; V gene: TRBV4-1; CDR3 protein: CASSNTASSYNSPLHF
clone size: NA; CDR3 length: 15; V gene: TRBV5-5; CDR3 protein: CASSTEVHSGNTIYF
clone size: NA; CDR3 length: 15; V gene: TRBV9; CDR3 protein: CASSVGTGAFEKLFF